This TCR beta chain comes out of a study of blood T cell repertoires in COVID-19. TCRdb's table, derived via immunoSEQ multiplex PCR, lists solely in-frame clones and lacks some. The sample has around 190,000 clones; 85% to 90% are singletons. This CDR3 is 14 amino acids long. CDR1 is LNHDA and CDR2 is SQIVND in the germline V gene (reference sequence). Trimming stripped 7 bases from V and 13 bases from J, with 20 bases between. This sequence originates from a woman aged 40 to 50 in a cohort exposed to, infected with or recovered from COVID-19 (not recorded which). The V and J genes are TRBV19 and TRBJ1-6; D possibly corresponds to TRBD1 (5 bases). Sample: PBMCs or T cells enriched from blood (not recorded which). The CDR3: CASTAAAYSGPLHF. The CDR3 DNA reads TGTGCCAGTACTGCTGCAGCCTACTCAGGGCCCCTCCACTTT.